Given below is one T cell receptor beta chain in context. V lost 7 bases, J lost 4 bases, and 5 bases stayed unmatched. CDR1 is MNHNS, CDR2 SASEGT, per germline. The CDR3 sequence is 13 residues long. The method was immunoSEQ multiplex PCR; TCRdb's version includes in-frame clones alone and lacks a portion of them. The sample includes about 190,000 clones, 86% of them seen just once. These data belong to a study of cytomegalovirus exposure and HLA in healthy donors. Sequences were obtained from PBMCs. The genes are TRBV6-1 and TRBJ2-7; 9 nucleotides agree with TRBD2. This receptor was identified in a woman aged 18-29 years in good health and CMV-seronegative. The CDR3, as DNA: TGTGCCAGCACCTTCCTAGCGGGGTACGAGCAGTACTTC. Protein: CASTFLAGYEQYF.